This T cell receptor beta chain was observed in a study of blood T cell repertoires in COVID-19. About the study: Samples taken during acute and convalescent COVID-19 were collected in the United States, Italy and Spain. Sources were T cells, B-cell-depleted T cells, or PBMCs; the material itself was cDNA or gDNA.

Methods used by the authors: Reference gene primer amplification gave estimated nucleated cell counts. The method was immunoSEQ multiplex PCR; TCRdb's version includes in-frame clones alone and lacks a portion of them. D and trimming were read from the DNA, whereas the V and J calls and clone size are those reported in that table. Here the sample spans some 150,000 clones, roughly 84% being singletons. Trimming cost V 4 bases and J 7 bases, with 17 bases left between them. Germline values: CDR1 LGHNA, CDR2 YSLEER. CDR3 length: 16 residues. Sequenced input: peripheral blood. The rearrangement links TRBV4-3 to TRBJ1-6; a possible D gene is TRBD1 (5 bases). The sequence came from a human donor in a cohort sampled during active COVID-19. In DNA form, the CDR3 reads TGCGCCAGCAGCCTAAAGGTTGAGACAGAGAATTCACCCCTCCACTTT. The encoded protein is CASSLKVETENSPLHF.